The present T cell receptor beta chain was sequenced within a study of shared clonotypes between healthy human individuals. General study findings and limits: Although depth was large, rarefaction showed that sequencing of the sorted subsets was incomplete. Only blood samples were collected, and tissue repertoires likely differ.

There were only Caucasian adults among the donors, and all lived in Nashville, Tennessee. The V gene end was trimmed by 4 bases and the J gene end by 6 bases; junction bases not matched to a gene: 2. The CDR3 spans 13 residues. Germline lookup yields CDR1 SGHRS and CDR2 YFSETQ. The table came from immunoSEQ multiplex PCR; TCRdb's copy has only in-frame clones and leaves some out. The table has over a million clones, approximately 68% seen once. As for this clone: Its matching antigen is unknown.

This TCR derives from a man aged 18 to 30 in good health. The rearrangement uses TRBV5-1 and TRBJ2-1, with TRBD1 matching 9 bases. The sequencing input was memory CD4+ T cells sorted from blood. Subset of the sample: CD45RA-negative fraction. The CDR3 reads CASSADRGNEQFF. DNA for the CDR3: TGCGCCAGCAGCGCGGACAGGGGCAATGAGCAGTTCTTC.